One sample yielded the 7 T cell receptor beta chains listed below, sequenced in a study of glioma-infiltrating T cells after dendritic cell vaccination listed by TCRdb under 2016. Library generation was performed with the immunoSEQ multiplex PCR assay. This immuneACCESS table, as held by TCRdb, lists in-frame sequences with V and J called but not all clones. Of the missing ones, under half trace to an unresolved V gene in checked studies; the others have no known cause. The sample includes around 78,000 clones, with roughly 85% observed a single time. The top ten constitute around 9.3% of the sample. The time point label, read with the paper, signifies: after dendritic cell vaccination, including at tumor progression/relapse. The sample in question was blood, obtained after dendritic cell vaccination. These receptors originate from a human donor with glioblastoma.

The CDR3 loop is CASSEGTDSSYEQYF. The CDR3 DNA is TGTGCCAGCAGTGAAGGGACAGATTCTAGCTACGAGCAGTACTTC. The V and J genes are TRBV6-1 and TRBJ2-7, with a weak D call TRBD1 (6 bases). The CDR3 length is 15 residues. Trimming took 1 base from V and 3 from J, leaving 13 bases between them. The germline gives CDR1 MNHNS, CDR2 SASEGT.

The J gene is TRBJ2-7, the V gene TRBV5-1, with TRBD1 identical over 9 bases. V trimming: 0 bases; J trimming: 5 bases; junction bases outside the gene matches: 6. The CDR3 runs 15 residues. Looked up from germline, CDR1 is SGHRS and CDR2 is YFSETQ. Written as DNA, the CDR3 is TGCGCCAGCAGCTTGGGGGGGACAGGGTCGCACGAGCAGTACTTC. Translated, it gives CASSLGGTGSHEQYF.

Only a few counts were recorded for this clone. The V and J genes are TRBV6-5 and TRBJ1-3; possible D gene TRBD1, 6 bases. Trimming stripped 6 bases from V and 0 bases from J, with 9 bases between. This CDR3 has 14 amino acids. Looked up from germline, CDR1 is MNHEY and CDR2 is SVGAGI. CDR3 protein: CASRRQVSGNTIYF. For the CDR3, the DNA is TGTGCCAGCAGAAGACAGGTCTCTGGAAACACCATATATTTT.

CDR3 in DNA: TGTGCCAGCAGTTCTACCGGGTCGGGGAACTCGGGTGGCTACACCTTC. It translates to CASSSTGSGNSGGYTF. The chain carries TRBV6-5 and TRBJ1-2; D is unresolved. Trimming shortened V by 4 bases and J by 7 bases, and 22 bases separated the two germline ends. The CDR3 runs to 16 residues. The germline V gene has CDR1 MNHEY and CDR2 SVGAGI.

The gene calls are TRBV15 and TRBJ1-2, with 9 positions matching TRBD1. Trimming removed 9 bases from V and 6 bases from J; junction bases left unmatched: 11. The CDR3 runs to 14 residues. The germline V gene encodes CDR1 LNHNV and CDR2 YYDKDF (reference sequence). This chain's CDR3 is CATETGQGTHGYTF. As DNA, the CDR3 is TGTGCCACAGAAACCGGACAGGGGACCCATGGCTACACCTTC.

The chain has TRBV7-9 and TRBJ1-4; D call uncertain. Trimming left V 2 bases short and J 7 bases short, with 8 bases between. The CDR3 has 13 amino acids. Germline CDR1 and CDR2: SEHNR and FQNEAQ (reference sequence). CDR3 protein: CASSLSSGEKLFF. The CDR3, as DNA: TGTGCCAGCAGCTTAAGTTCCGGTGAAAAACTGTTTTTT.

The CDR3 DNA is TGTGCCAGTAGTATAGATCTACAGGGGGTTTTTGGCTACACCTTC. It specifies CASSIDLQGVFGYTF. The rearrangement joins TRBV19 to TRBJ1-2, with 8 bases matching TRBD1. The CDR3 contains 15 residues. Trimming cost V 0 bases and J 7 bases; bases outside gene matches: 7. Germline V CDR1 and CDR2: LNHDA, SQIVND (reference sequence). Variable domain in full (rest from reference TRBV19 and TRBJ1-2): DGGITQSPKYLFRKEGQNVTLSCEQNLNHDAMYWYRQDPGQGLRLIYYSQIVNDFQKGDIAEGYSVSREKKESFPLTVTSAQKNPTAFYLCASSIDLQGVFGYTFGSGTRLTVV.